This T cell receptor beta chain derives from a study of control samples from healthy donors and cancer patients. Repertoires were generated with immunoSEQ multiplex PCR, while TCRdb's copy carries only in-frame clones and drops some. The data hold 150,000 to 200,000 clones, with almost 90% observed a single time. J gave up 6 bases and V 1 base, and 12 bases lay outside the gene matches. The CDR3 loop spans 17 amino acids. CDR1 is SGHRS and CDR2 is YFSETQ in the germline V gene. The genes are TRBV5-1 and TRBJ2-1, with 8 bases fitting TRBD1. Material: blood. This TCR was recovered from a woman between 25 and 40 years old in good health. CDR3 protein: CASSLRSGTGPLNEQFF. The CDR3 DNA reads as TGCGCCAGCAGCTTGCGGTCCGGGACAGGCCCCCTCAATGAGCAGTTCTTC.